This T cell receptor beta chain was sequenced during a study of PD-1 blockade in classical Hodgkin lymphoma (dated by TCRdb to about 2020). With regard to the full study: Nivolumab dosing was 3 mg/kg intravenously every 2 weeks, continuing until either disease progression or unacceptable toxicity. The study used CyTOF and TCR beta sequencing to define a peripheral blood immune signature of response to PD-1 blockade in classical Hodgkin lymphoma.

The time point label on this specimen signifies: cycle 4 day 1 (C4D1), after about 6 weeks of nivolumab. All trial patients had relapsed after autologous stem cell transplantation, with cohorts A, B and C differing in prior brentuximab vedotin exposure. A total of over 50 patients with relapsed/refractory classical Hodgkin lymphoma made up the trial cohort, and each patient's best overall response was complete response, partial response or progressive disease. In the multi-cohort phase II CheckMate 205 trial, trial patients received single-agent nivolumab. An independent review committee assessed best overall response using the 2007 International Working Group response criteria. Trial PBMCs were collected immediately before nivolumab initiation (C1D1) and during therapy at cycle 2 day 1 and cycle 4 day 1. After peripheral blood was drawn into 8 mL Vacutainer Cell Preparation Tubes, PBMCs were isolated by centrifugation and then cryopreserved.

Measured from the cysteine to the phenylalanine, the CDR3 is 15 residues long. CDR3 DNA is the only sequence kept; it has 45 bases, read in frame from the first base. According to the germline V gene (reference sequence), CDR1 reads MNHEY and CDR2 reads SMNVEV. Trimming removed 0 bases from V and 1 base from J, leaving 7 bases between the germline ends. Genomic DNA was extracted with the Qiagen DNeasy kit from unsorted PBMCs and from negatively selected CD4+ and CD8+ fractions. TCR beta CDR3 regions were subjected to amplification by immunoSEQ multiplex PCR with primers that anneal to V and J segments. Amplification bias was minimized using a synthetic immune receptor repertoire, and residual bias was removed computationally after sequencing. Processing in the source paper ran as follows. Repertoire diversity was quantified as the Shannon entropy index using custom Python scripts. Unsorted, CD4+ and CD8+ repertoires were analyzed separately, except for combined analyses in which CD4+ and CD8+ sequences were merged in silico. A clone counted as expanded when the clone's frequency after treatment rose at least 2-fold relative to C1D1, and clones undetected at baseline were given a pseudocount of 0.5. Singleton clones were defined as clones with 0 or 1 copy at C1D1, and non-singleton clones were defined as clones with 2 or more copies. Clones expanded in unsorted samples were labelled as CD4+, CD8+ or unknown by matching protein sequences in sorted samples from the same patient. Wilcoxon tests on paired samples were used to test changes in diversity from C1D1 to C4D1. TCRdb holds this immuneACCESS table with in-frame rearrangements only. Some clones are missing; in checked studies, unresolved V genes explain under half, and the rest has no known cause. The DNA was the basis for D and trimming; V, J and clone size are from that table. For this sample the table gives tens of thousands of clones, of which about 90% were detected only once. The ten largest make up approximately 15% of the sample.

Turning to this clone: No antigen is known for it. Base-call qualities are not available, and no considerably larger clone is one nucleotide away.

What the authors observed across the whole study: Trial patients with a complete response had baseline diversity similar to that of newly diagnosed patients, while partial responders and progressors had significantly lower diversity. The study covered only a single clinical trial cohort, and the causes of the repertoire differences, possibly disease activity or prior therapy, were still not defined. Lower diversity was observed in patients in whom nivolumab was started less than 1 year after ASCT, and these patients were excluded from later analyses so that confounding by immune reconstitution would be avoided. By C4D1, a significant rise was seen in CD4+ TCR diversity but not in CD8+ TCR diversity (p=0.0027 vs p=0.16), and the rise was most apparent among complete responders (p=0.02). Baseline TCR diversity was reported to be lower in newly diagnosed patients than in healthy donors, and even lower in relapsed/refractory patients.

The TCR comes from a human donor with classical Hodgkin lymphoma. The rearrangement joined TRBV27 to TRBJ1-3; tentative D gene TRBD1, with 6 bases matching. The sequenced sample was peripheral blood mononuclear cells (PBMCs), obtained before the fourth cycle of nivolumab. The bases read TGTGCCAGCAGTTTATCAGGGGGATCTGGAAACACCATATATTTT. It encodes CASSLSGGSGNTIYF.